This passage covers 19 T cell receptor beta chains from one sample sequenced in a study of post-analysis software for immune sequencing data (dated by TCRdb to the mid-2010s). The investigation overall reported the following: Significantly higher frequencies in patients than in controls were found for a few TRBV segments, including TRBV5-6, TRBV5-1 and TRBV20-1.

Libraries came from PCR. Reads for this sample came from an Illumina HiSeq 2500. To reduce PCR and sequencing biases, unique molecular identifiers were built into the TCR beta cDNA libraries. TCRdb cleaned the public reads at Q25 with fastp, built clones with MiXCR and kept in-frame beta chains. Every distinct CDR3 protein forms one entry, paired with its most common genes and DNA. The sample contains some 690,000 distinct CDR3 sequences, roughly three fifths of them found a single time. The leading ten clones occupy around 11% of the sample. Which antigens these TCRs recognize remains unknown. Sequencing was done on a sample of blood. These receptors came from a girl aged 2 to 10 with multiple sclerosis.

This clonotype was observed once. The chain is built from TRBV5-1 and TRBJ2-7; weak D call: TRBD1 (6 bases). This CDR3 contains 14 residues. Germline assignment: CDR1 SGHRS and CDR2 YFSETQ. V lost 9 bases and J lost 3, with 19 bases in between. CDR3 DNA: TGCGCCACCGGACGCACAGGGCGAGGCTACGAGCAGTACTTC. This encodes CATGRTGRGYEQYF.

This sequence joins TRBV7-2 and TRBJ2-7; D gene unclear. CDR3 length: 17 residues. V was pared by 5 bases and J by 0 bases, with 20 bases between. Germline loops: CDR1 SGHTA, CDR2 FQGNSA. CDR3 in amino acids: CASSLVHSRGSSYEQYF. CDR3 DNA: TGTGCCAGCAGCCTAGTACACTCAAGAGGTAGCTCCTACGAGCAGTACTTC.

The CDR3: CSAPPTSTVGETQYF. CDR3 DNA sequence: TGCAGTGCTCCCCCGACTAGTACGGTCGGAGAGACCCAGTACTTC. V usage is TRBV20-1 and J usage is TRBJ2-5; D might be TRBD2 (6 bases). This CDR3 has 15 amino acids. Germline V CDR1 and CDR2: DFQATT, SNEGSKA (reference sequence). Trimming took off 5 bases at V and 4 bases at J, with 20 bases between the two ends.

The J gene is TRBJ2-5, the V gene TRBV9; 8 nucleotides line up with TRBD2. Per the germline V gene, CDR1 is SGDLS and CDR2 is YYNGEE. V dropped 3 bases and J dropped 5; count of bases not matched to a gene: 12. This CDR3 spans 16 amino acids. Written as DNA, the CDR3 is TGTGCCAGCAGCGCCCGTAAGGTAGCGGGATGGGAGACCCAGTACTTC. This sequence encodes CASSARKVAGWETQYF.

This rearrangement joins TRBV20-1 to TRBJ2-7; D tentatively fits TRBD1 or TRBD2 (5 bases each). The germline gives CDR1 DFQATT, CDR2 SNEGSKA (reference sequence). This CDR3 contains 12 residues. Trimming shortened V by 6 bases and J by 4 bases, and 13 bases separated the two germline ends. CDR3 nucleotides: TGCAGTGCCAAGTTGGGACCTTACGAGCAGTACTTC. Translated: CSAKLGPYEQYF.

This sequence joins TRBV20-1 and TRBJ2-5, with a weak D call TRBD1 (6 bases). This CDR3 comprises 15 residues. Germline assignment: CDR1 DFQATT and CDR2 SNEGSKA (reference sequence). Trimming took off 3 bases at V and 1 base at J, with 15 bases between the two ends. The CDR3: CSARGWKGGQETQYF. Written as DNA, the CDR3 is TGCAGTGCTAGGGGGTGGAAAGGGGGCCAAGAGACCCAGTACTTC.

The chain couples TRBV20-1 to TRBJ2-7; D gene uncertain. The germline gives CDR1 DFQATT, CDR2 SNEGSKA (reference sequence). CDR3 length: 14 amino acids. V lost 1 base and J 1 base, leaving 11 bases between the germline ends. The CDR3 is CSARGAGLSYEQYF. As DNA, the CDR3 is TGCAGTGCTAGAGGGGCAGGATTATCCTACGAGCAGTACTTC.

This clonotype has more than one count but fewer than ten. An end of the junction does not agree with germline; a read error may underlie this. The rearrangement uses TRBV4-1 and TRBJ1-2; the match to TRBD1 covers 8 bases. Per germline, CDR1 MGHRA and CDR2 YSYEKL. CDR3 length equals 14 residues. CDR3: CANSQTGGLSGYTF. The DNA of the CDR3 is TGCGCCAACAGCCAAACAGGGGGATTGAGTGGCTACACCTTC.

The chain joins TRBV2 to TRBJ2-1; tentative D call: TRBD1 (6 bases). Trimming stripped 1 base from V and 3 bases from J, with 10 bases between. Germline V gene sequence: CDR1 SNHLY, CDR2 FYNNEI. The CDR3 sequence is 15 residues long. Here the CDR3 DNA reads TGTGCCAGCAGTGAAGGTGGGGGCGGCTACAATGAGCAGTTCTTC. This translates into CASSEGGGGYNEQFF. Together with reference TRBV2 and TRBJ2-1, the CDR3 gives the full variable domain: EPEVTQTPSHQVTQMGQEVILRCVPISNHLYFYWYRQILGQKVEFLVSFYNNEISEKSEIFDDQFSVERPDGSNFTLKIRSTKLEDSAMYFCASSEGGGGYNEQFFGPGTRLTVL.

V is TRBV4-3 and J is TRBJ2-1, with D possibly being TRBD2 (6 bases). Germline V gives CDR1 LGHNA, CDR2 YSLEER. CDR3 size: 17 residues. Deletions cut 3 bases from V and 0 bases from J, with 15 bases between. The CDR3 reads CASSHHRDFPSYNEQFF. CDR3 sequence (DNA): TGCGCCAGCAGCCATCACCGGGACTTCCCCTCCTACAATGAGCAGTTCTTC.

V is TRBV18 and J is TRBJ2-3, with D possibly called TRBD1 or TRBD2 (5 bases each). This CDR3 spans 15 amino acids. V was trimmed by 5 bases and J by 6 bases, leaving 18 bases between them. Germline-derived CDR1 and CDR2 are KGHSH and LQKENI. CDR3 residues: CASSSTEGRIDTQYF. DNA of the CDR3: TGTGCCAGCTCATCGACAGAGGGAAGGATCGATACGCAGTATTTT.

This clonotype was recorded a few times. The chain links TRBV15 to TRBJ2-1; the D is unclear. Germline assignment: CDR1 LNHNV and CDR2 YYDKDF (reference sequence). The ends were cut back, 0 bases at V and 4 bases at J, with 13 bases in the middle. This CDR3 region has 16 residues. Written as DNA, the CDR3 is TGTGCCACCAGCAGAGATCCCGCCTTAAATTACAATGAGCAGTTCTTC. As protein: CATSRDPALNYNEQFF.

This clonotype was counted only a few times. The rearrangement uses TRBV3-1 and TRBJ2-1; weak D call: TRBD2 (6 bases). This CDR3 comprises 15 residues. Deletions cut 0 bases from V and 12 bases from J, with 18 bases between. CDR1 LGHDT and CDR2 YNNKEL come from the germline V gene (reference sequence). In DNA, the CDR3 is TGTGCCAGCAGCCAAGATACCCCGGGGACTGGAACGCAGTTCTTC. As protein: CASSQDTPGTGTQFF.

This rearrangement joins TRBV20-1 to TRBJ2-1, with 15 bases fitting TRBD2. From germline, CDR1 is DFQATT and CDR2 SNEGSKA (reference sequence). Trimming at V came to 6 bases and at J to 7 bases, leaving 4 bases not matched to a gene. This CDR3 contains 14 residues. In nucleotides, the CDR3 is TGCAGTGCCACAGGACTAGCGGGAGGGAATGAGCAGTTCTTC. This translates into CSATGLAGGNEQFF.

The count of this clonotype is one. The chain has TRBV6-5 and TRBJ1-1; D gene unclear. CDR1 and CDR2 (germline): MNHEY, SVGAGI. There are 15 residues in the CDR3. The V end lost 8 bases, the J end lost 0 bases, and 16 bases lay between the germline ends. This chain's CDR3 is CASVIRAGLNTEAFF. CDR3 DNA: TGTGCCAGCGTGATACGGGCCGGCCTGAACACTGAAGCTTTCTTT.

This clonotype was counted a few times. The chain is built from TRBV27 and TRBJ2-5; 7 nucleotides align to TRBD1. The CDR3 loop spans 15 amino acids. Germline V gives CDR1 MNHEY, CDR2 SMNVEV (reference sequence). The V and J ends lost 3 bases and 5 bases, in that order; junction bases with no gene match: 9. CDR3 region: CASSFETGTVETQYF. The CDR3 bases are TGTGCCAGCAGTTTTGAGACAGGGACGGTGGAGACCCAGTACTTC.

The gene calls are TRBV13 and TRBJ2-3; D gene uncertain. CDR1 and CDR2 (germline): PRHDT, FYEKMQ (reference sequence). V was shortened by 0 bases and J by 8 bases, with 18 bases between the two germline ends. The CDR3 has 16 residues. CDR3 loop: CASSLGEDPSSGTQYF. The DNA of the CDR3 is TGTGCCAGCAGCTTAGGAGAGGACCCCTCCTCCGGTACGCAGTATTTT.

As to this clonotype: One junction end does not reproduce the germline sequence, and a read error may be involved. The chain joins TRBV9 to TRBJ1-4; 7 nucleotides agree with TRBD1. Germline V gene data show CDR1 as SGDLS and CDR2 as YYNGEE. This CDR3 has 17 residues. The DNA for the CDR3 is TGTGCCAGCAGCGCCCTCCTCTCTGAGACAGGGAATGAAAAACGGTTTTTT. It translates to CASSALLSETGNEKRFF.

This clonotype occurred many times. This chain links TRBV7-2 with TRBJ2-6, with D unclear. The germline CDR1 and CDR2 sequences are SGHTA and FQGNSA. Trimming removed 3 bases from V and 3 bases from J, with 3 bases in between. The CDR3 is made up of 13 amino acids. CDR3 DNA sequence: TGTGCCAGCAGCTTTTATGGGGCCAACGTCCTGACTTTC. Translation gives CASSFYGANVLTF.